Sequencing of this TCR beta chain was carried out in a study of cytomegalovirus exposure and HLA in healthy donors. Study-wide results and limits: The later analysis indicated that the majority of CMV-associated TCR beta chains appeared HLA-restricted.

A remark on this clone: Antigen: not known.

PCR used 60 Vbeta primers and 13 Jbeta primers. Method: immunoSEQ multiplex PCR; TCRdb's copy keeps in-frame clones and lacks some. The sample has about 130,000 clones, about 81% seen once. The germline gives CDR1 SGHTS, CDR2 YDEGEE. J gave up 3 bases and V 2 bases, and 3 bases lay outside the gene matches. The CDR3 is made up of 15 amino acids. The receptor was derived from a woman between 25 and 40 years old in good health and CMV-seronegative. Sequencing used PBMCs. The V gene is TRBV5-8, the J gene TRBJ1-3; 9 bases fit TRBD1. CDR3 DNA: TGTGCCAGCAGCTTCGGACAGGGGAATGGAAACACCATATATTTT. This codes for CASSFGQGNGNTIYF.